This T cell receptor beta chain was retrieved from a study of OX40 agonist ivuxolimab in advanced cancers. Whole-study findings and limits: Clonal expansion in partial responders at 0.1-3.0 mg/kg ranked among the lowest. Some of the nonresponding patients also showed low levels of normalized T-cell clonal expansion. More expanded clones were found, on average, in CD8+ than in CD4+ T cells.

This CDR3 is built from 14 residues. Losses at the gene ends were 4 bases for V and 2 bases for J; bases not matched to a gene: 4. Germline-derived CDR1 and CDR2 are MDHEN and SYDVKM. Clones were sequenced by immunoSEQ multiplex PCR, and TCRdb holds only the in-frame ones, with some missing. Among more than 35,000 clones listed, over 65% were seen once. Details on this clone: Its specificity is not known.

The rearrangement uses TRBV28 and TRBJ2-7; the match to TRBD1 covers 8 bases. Sequences were derived from CD4+ or CD8+ T cells sorted from blood, sampled in a trial of the OX40 agonist ivuxolimab. The sequence was collected from an adult with an advanced solid tumor such as melanoma, head and neck, liver or kidney cancer. CDR3 protein: CASSSSGGTYEQYF. In nucleotides, the CDR3 is TGTGCCAGCAGTTCGTCAGGGGGCACCTACGAGCAGTACTTC.